The 3 T cell receptor beta chains given below trace back to one sample, sequenced in a study of metastatic and nonmetastatic thyroid tumors. With MiXCR, TCRdb reprocessed the PCR reads. This table holds about 20,000 clones, about 21% found once. Each patient came to thyroid surgery without any prior treatment (of any kind). The source material was blood. The source of these receptors is a male donor with papillary thyroid cancer or a benign thyroid nodule (not recorded which). Some clones in this sample may be carry-over from other donors' samples.

As to this clone: Relative to the germline gene, one junction end is altered; a read error may explain this. The rearrangement uses TRBV6-1 and TRBJ2-1; 13 positions agree with TRBD2. Germline V gene sequence: CDR1 MNHNS, CDR2 SASEGT. The CDR3 contains 15 residues. The CDR3 DNA sequence: TGTGCCATCCAAAGGACTAGCGGGGGTATCGATGAGCTGTTCTTC. It codes for CAIQRTSGGIDELFF.

There are many counts of this clone. The chain uses TRBV12-3 or TRBV12-4 and TRBJ2-2; maybe TRBD2 (7 bases). Trimming pared 6 bases from V and 2 bases from J, leaving 22 bases between. The CDR3 is made up of 18 amino acids. The CDR3 reads CASRLSGRGTTNTGELFF. The CDR3 DNA is TGTGCCAGCAGGTTGTCGGGGAGGGGGACTACTAACACCGGGGAGCTGTTTTTT.

The table lists this clone with many counts. The chain recombines TRBV28 with TRBJ1-2; 7 nucleotides align to TRBD1. Germline V gives CDR1 MDHEN, CDR2 SYDVKM. This CDR3 comprises 13 residues. Trimming removed 5 bases from V and 7 bases from J; junction bases left unmatched: 7. The CDR3 sequence is CASSPGGYRGYTF. The CDR3 region has the DNA TGTGCCAGCAGTCCAGGGGGATATCGTGGCTACACCTTC.